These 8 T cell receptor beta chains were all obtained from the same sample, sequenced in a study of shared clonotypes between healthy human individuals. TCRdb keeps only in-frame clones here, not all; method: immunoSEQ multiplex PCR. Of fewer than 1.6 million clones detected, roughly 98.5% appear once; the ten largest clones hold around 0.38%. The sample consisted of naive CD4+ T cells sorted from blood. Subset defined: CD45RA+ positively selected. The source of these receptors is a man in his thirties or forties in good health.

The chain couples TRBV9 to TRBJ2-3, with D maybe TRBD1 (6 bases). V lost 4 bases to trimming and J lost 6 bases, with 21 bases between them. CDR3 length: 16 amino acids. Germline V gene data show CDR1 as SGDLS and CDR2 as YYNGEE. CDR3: CASSPRRQPQGDTQYF. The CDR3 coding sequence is TGTGCCAGCAGCCCCCGCCGACAACCCCAGGGGGATACGCAGTATTTT.

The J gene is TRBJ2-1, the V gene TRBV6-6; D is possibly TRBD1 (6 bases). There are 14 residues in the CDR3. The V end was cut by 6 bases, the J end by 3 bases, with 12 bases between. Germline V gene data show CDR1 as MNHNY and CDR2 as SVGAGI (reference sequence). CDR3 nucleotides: TGTGCCAGCAGAAGACAGGAACTCTACAATGAGCAGTTCTTC. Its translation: CASRRQELYNEQFF.

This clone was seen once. In nucleotides, the CDR3 is TGTGCCAGCAGCCAAGATCGACTAGCGGGTAGGACTCTGTTCTTC. Its translation: CASSQDRLAGRTLFF. The chain couples TRBV14 to TRBJ2-1; 10 nucleotides agree with TRBD2. The germline V gene has CDR1 SGHDN and CDR2 FVKESK. After removal of 0 bases from V and 15 bases from J, the junction contained 11 bases not matched to a gene. This CDR3 spans 15 amino acids.

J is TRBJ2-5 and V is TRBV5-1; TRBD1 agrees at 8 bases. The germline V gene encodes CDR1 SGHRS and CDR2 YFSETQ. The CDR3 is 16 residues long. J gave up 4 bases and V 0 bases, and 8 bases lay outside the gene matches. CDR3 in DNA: TGCGCCAGCAGCTTGGTACGACAGGGGACGGGAGAGACCCAGTACTTC. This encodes CASSLVRQGTGETQYF. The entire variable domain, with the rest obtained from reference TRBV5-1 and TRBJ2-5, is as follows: KAGVTQTPRYLIKTRGQQVTLSCSPISGHRSVSWYQQTPGQGLQFLFEYFSETQRNKGNFPGRFSGRQFSNSRSEMNVSTLELGDSALYLCASSLVRQGTGETQYFGPGTRLLVL.

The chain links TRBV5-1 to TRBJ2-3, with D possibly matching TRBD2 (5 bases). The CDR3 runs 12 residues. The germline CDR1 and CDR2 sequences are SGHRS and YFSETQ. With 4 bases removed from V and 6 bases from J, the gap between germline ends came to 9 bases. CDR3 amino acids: CASSPEEDTQYF. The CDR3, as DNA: TGCGCCAGCAGCCCGGAGGAGGATACGCAGTATTTT.

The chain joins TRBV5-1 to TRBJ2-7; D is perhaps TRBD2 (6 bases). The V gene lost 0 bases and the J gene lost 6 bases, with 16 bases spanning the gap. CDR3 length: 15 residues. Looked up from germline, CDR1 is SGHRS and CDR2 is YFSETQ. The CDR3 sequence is CASSLVVGGTGEQYF. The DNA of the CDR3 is TGCGCCAGCAGCTTGGTCGTCGGCGGGACGGGCGAGCAGTACTTC.

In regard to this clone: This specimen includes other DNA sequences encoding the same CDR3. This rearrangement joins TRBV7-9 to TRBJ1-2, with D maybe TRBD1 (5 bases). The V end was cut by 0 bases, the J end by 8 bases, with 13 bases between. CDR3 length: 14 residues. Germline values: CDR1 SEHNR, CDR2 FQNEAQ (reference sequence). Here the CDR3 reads CASSLAGAGVGYTF. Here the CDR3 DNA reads TGTGCCAGCAGCTTAGCCGGGGCGGGGGTCGGCTACACCTTC.

CDR3 loop: CASSPGLAGDNEQFF. The DNA of the CDR3 is TGTGCCAGCAGCCCAGGACTAGCGGGAGACAATGAGCAGTTCTTC. The chain carries TRBV27 and TRBJ2-1; 13 positions match TRBD2. In germline, CDR1 is MNHEY, CDR2 SMNVEV (reference sequence). The CDR3 covers 15 residues. J gave up 5 bases and V 6 bases, and 4 bases lay outside the gene matches.